The entry that follows covers one T cell receptor beta chain sequence. The data originate from a study of blood T cell repertoires in COVID-19. Across the whole study: Donors in the United States, Italy and Spain gave samples during acute or convalescent COVID-19. PBMCs, B-cell-depleted T cells, or T cells were the source of the cDNA or gDNA that made up the material.

Authors' data handling: Researchers report that nucleated cell counts were estimated from reference gene primer amplification. Libraries were prepared by immunoSEQ multiplex PCR; TCRdb keeps only in-frame clonotypes and omits some of them. The DNA gave D and trimming, while V, J and clone size come from that table. The sample shows 250,000 to 400,000 clones, 70% to 90% of them seen only once. The CDR3 is 15 amino acids. V was clipped by 4 bases and J by 7 bases, with 14 bases between them. Germline values: CDR1 SNHLY, CDR2 FYNNEI. The TCR originated in a woman in her twenties or thirties with COVID-19, enrolled during active disease. This rearrangement joins TRBV2 to TRBJ1-6; tentative D call: TRBD1 (5 bases). Sequenced input: peripheral blood. CDR3 bases: TGTGCCAGCAGTGGTCTCAGGGACTCCAATTCACCCCTCCACTTT. Protein: CASSGLRDSNSPLHF.